The 5 T cell receptor beta chains below all came from one sample that was sequenced in a study of OX40 agonist ivuxolimab in advanced cancers. Sequencing was performed with immunoSEQ multiplex PCR; in TCRdb, only in-frame clones are kept and a portion is missing. Of around 84,000 clones listed, around 92% are singletons. Sequenced here: CD4+ or CD8+ T cells sorted from blood, sampled in a trial of the OX40 agonist ivuxolimab. All receptors come from an adult with an advanced solid tumor such as melanoma, head and neck, liver or kidney cancer.

The chain recombines TRBV14 with TRBJ2-1; 8 bases are shared with TRBD2. Germline CDR1 and CDR2: SGHDN and FVKESK. V lost 0 bases and J lost 10; bases outside the gene matches: 14. The CDR3 totals 17 residues. The CDR3 reads CASSQDLGRALLMEQFF. The CDR3 nucleotides read TGTGCCAGCAGCCAAGACCTCGGGAGGGCCTTGTTGATGGAGCAGTTCTTC.

The J gene is TRBJ1-1, the V gene TRBV4-2; D call uncertain. Germline values: CDR1 LGHNA, CDR2 YNFKEQ. V lost 0 bases to trimming and J lost 4 bases, with 6 bases between them. The CDR3 is 13 amino acids. The CDR3 sequence is CASSQDPPTEAFF. The CDR3 DNA reads TGTGCCAGCAGCCAAGATCCGCCCACTGAAGCTTTCTTT.

This chain joins TRBV7-6 and TRBJ2-7; a weak D match, TRBD1 (6 bases). Trimming removed 4 bases from V and 6 bases from J, with 13 bases in between. The CDR3 contains 13 residues. In germline, CDR1 is SGHVS, CDR2 FNYEAQ. The CDR3 loop reads CASSSLGGSEQYF. CDR3 sequence (DNA): TGTGCCAGCAGCTCCCTAGGGGGAAGCGAGCAGTACTTC.

This rearrangement joins TRBV6-5 to TRBJ2-1; 10 nucleotides align to TRBD2. Trimming at V came to 6 bases and at J to 6 bases, leaving 8 bases not matched to a gene. The CDR3 sequence is 15 residues long. CDR1 is MNHEY and CDR2 is SVGAGI in the germline V gene. The CDR3 loop is CASRILAGESNEQFF. CDR3 nucleotide sequence: TGTGCCAGCAGGATCCTAGCGGGAGAGTCCAATGAGCAGTTCTTC.

The chain uses TRBV2 and TRBJ2-7; TRBD1 might be the D (6 bases). Germline CDR1 SNHLY, CDR2 FYNNEI. V was clipped by 8 bases and J by 2 bases, with 16 bases between them. The CDR3 consists of 14 residues. CDR3 in DNA: TGTGCCAGCGTAAGGACAGAAGTGCCCTACGAGCAGTACTTC. Protein product: CASVRTEVPYEQYF. Full variable domain (remainder filled in from reference TRBV2 and TRBJ2-7): EPEVTQTPSHQVTQMGQEVILRCVPISNHLYFYWYRQILGQKVEFLVSFYNNEISEKSEIFDDQFSVERPDGSNFTLKIRSTKLEDSAMYFCASVRTEVPYEQYFGPGTRLTVT.